The clone carrying this TCR beta chain was detected many times. This sample was taken from a study of identical twins. With V trimmed by 0 bases and J by 8 bases, 4 bases remained unmatched. CDR1 is SGHRS and CDR2 is YFSETQ in the germline V gene. This CDR3 has 13 residues. A universal primer site was added by template switching, and unique molecular identifiers were carried by the cDNA. From the 5' RACE reads, TCRdb called clonotypes with MiXCR, one entry per CDR3 protein. The sample has around 240,000 distinct CDR3 sequences; roughly a tenth are singletons. The chain uses TRBV5-1 and TRBJ1-2, with TRBD1 identical over 7 bases. The material sequenced was memory T cells sorted from blood. This clonotype originated in a man aged 50 to 60 in good health. CDR3 sequence (DNA): TGCGCCAGCAGCTTGGGACAGGGTGACGGCTACACCTTC. It encodes CASSLGQGDGYTF.